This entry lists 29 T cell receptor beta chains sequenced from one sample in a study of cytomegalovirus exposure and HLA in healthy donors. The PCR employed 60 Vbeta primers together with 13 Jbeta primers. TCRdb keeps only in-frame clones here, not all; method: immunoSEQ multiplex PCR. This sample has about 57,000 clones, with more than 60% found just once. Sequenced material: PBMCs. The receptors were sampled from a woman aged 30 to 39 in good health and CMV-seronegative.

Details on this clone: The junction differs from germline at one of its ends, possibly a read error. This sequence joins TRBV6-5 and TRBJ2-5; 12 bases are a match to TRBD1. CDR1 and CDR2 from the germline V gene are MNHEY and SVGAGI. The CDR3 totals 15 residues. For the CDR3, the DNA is TGTGCCGGCAGAACTCGGGACAGGGGGCCAGAGACCCAGTACTTC. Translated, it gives CAGRTRDRGPETQYF.

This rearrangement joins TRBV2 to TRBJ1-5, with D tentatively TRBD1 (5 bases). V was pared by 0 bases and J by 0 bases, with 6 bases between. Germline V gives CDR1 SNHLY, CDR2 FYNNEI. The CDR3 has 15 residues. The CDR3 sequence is CASSEAGASNQPQHF. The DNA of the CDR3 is TGTGCCAGCAGTGAAGCAGGGGCTAGCAATCAGCCCCAGCATTTT.

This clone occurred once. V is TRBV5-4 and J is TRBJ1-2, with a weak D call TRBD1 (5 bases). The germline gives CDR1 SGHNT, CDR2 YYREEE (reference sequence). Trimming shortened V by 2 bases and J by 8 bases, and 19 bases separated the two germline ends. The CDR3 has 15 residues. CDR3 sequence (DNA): TGTGCCAGCAGCTTACCCCCCGGGCAGGGCCAGGGCTACACCTTC. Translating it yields CASSLPPGQGQGYTF.

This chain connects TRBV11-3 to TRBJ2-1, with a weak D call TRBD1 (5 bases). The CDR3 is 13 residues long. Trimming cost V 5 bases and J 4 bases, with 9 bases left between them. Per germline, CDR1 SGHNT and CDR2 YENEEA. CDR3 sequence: CASSPAGYNEQFF. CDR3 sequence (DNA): TGTGCCAGCAGCCCTGCAGGGTACAATGAGCAGTTCTTC.

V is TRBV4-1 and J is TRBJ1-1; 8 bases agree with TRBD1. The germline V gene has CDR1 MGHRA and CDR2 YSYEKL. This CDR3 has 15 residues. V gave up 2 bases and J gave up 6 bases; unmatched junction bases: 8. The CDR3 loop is CASSQQATGGPEAFF. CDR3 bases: TGCGCCAGCAGCCAACAAGCCACAGGGGGGCCTGAAGCTTTCTTT.

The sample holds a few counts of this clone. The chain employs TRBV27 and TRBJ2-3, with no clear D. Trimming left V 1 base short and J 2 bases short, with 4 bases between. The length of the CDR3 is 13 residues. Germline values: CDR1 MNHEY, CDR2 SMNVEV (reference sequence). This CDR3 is CASSLLFTDTQYF. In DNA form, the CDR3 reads TGTGCCAGCAGTTTATTATTCACAGATACGCAGTATTTT.

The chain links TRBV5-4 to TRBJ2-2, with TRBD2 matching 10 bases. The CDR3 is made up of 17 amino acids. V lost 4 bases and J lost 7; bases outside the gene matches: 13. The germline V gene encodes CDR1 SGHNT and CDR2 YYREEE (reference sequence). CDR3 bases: TGTGCCAGCAGCCTAGCGGGAAGCGGGGGGGCACGCGGGGAGCTGTTTTTT. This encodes CASSLAGSGGARGELFF.

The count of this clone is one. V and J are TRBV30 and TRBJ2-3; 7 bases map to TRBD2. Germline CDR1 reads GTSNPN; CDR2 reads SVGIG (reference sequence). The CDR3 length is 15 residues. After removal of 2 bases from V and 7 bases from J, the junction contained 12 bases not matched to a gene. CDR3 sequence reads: CAWSTASGGVNTQYF. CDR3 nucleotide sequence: TGTGCCTGGAGTACGGCGTCGGGGGGAGTAAATACGCAGTATTTT.

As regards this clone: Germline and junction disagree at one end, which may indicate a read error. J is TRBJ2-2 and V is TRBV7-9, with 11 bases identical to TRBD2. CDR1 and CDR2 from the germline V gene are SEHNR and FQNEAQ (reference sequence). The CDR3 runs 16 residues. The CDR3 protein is CSSSKTSGGPTGELFF. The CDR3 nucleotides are TGTTCCAGCAGCAAAACTAGCGGGGGACCCACCGGGGAGCTGTTTTTT.

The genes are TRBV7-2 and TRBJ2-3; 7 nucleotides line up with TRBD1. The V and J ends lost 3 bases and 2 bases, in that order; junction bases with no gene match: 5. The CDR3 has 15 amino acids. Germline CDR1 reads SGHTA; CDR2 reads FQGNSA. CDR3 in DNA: TGTGCCAGCAGCTTTTCCGGGACAGACACAGATACGCAGTATTTT. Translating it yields CASSFSGTDTDTQYF.

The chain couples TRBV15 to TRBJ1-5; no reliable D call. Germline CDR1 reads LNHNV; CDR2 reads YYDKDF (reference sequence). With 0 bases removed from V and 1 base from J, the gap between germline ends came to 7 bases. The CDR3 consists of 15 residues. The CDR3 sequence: CATSRDGGSNQPQHF. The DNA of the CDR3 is TGTGCCACCAGCAGAGATGGCGGGAGCAATCAGCCCCAGCATTTT.

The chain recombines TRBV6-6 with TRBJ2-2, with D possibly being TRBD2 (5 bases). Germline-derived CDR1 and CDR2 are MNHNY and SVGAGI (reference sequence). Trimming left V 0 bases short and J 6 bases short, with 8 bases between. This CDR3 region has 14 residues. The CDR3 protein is CASSYSGDPGELFF. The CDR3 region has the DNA TGTGCCAGCAGTTACTCCGGGGATCCCGGGGAGCTGTTTTTT.

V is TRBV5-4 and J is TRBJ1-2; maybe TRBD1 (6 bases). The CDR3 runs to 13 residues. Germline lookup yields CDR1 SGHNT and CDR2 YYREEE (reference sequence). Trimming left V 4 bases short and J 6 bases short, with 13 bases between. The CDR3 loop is CASSPEGVDGYTF. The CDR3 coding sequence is TGTGCCAGCAGCCCTGAGGGGGTGGATGGCTACACCTTC.

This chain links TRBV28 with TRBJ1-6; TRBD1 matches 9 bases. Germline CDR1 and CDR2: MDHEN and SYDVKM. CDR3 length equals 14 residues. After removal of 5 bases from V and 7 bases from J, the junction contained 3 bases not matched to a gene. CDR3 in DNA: TGTGCCAGCAGTGGGACAGGGCAAAATTCACCCCTCCACTTT. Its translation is CASSGTGQNSPLHF.

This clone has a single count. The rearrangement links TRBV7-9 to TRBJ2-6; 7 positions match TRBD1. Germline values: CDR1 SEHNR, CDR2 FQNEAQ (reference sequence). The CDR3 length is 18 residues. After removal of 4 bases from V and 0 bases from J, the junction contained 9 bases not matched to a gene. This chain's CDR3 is CASSSPPGGDSGANVLTF. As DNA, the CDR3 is TGTGCCAGCAGCTCCCCGCCAGGGGGTGACTCTGGGGCCAACGTCCTGACTTTC.

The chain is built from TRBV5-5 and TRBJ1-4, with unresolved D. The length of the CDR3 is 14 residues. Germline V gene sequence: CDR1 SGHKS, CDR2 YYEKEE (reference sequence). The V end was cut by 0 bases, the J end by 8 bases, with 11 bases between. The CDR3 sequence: CASSLARVQEKLFF. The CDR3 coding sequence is TGTGCCAGCAGCTTGGCCCGGGTTCAAGAAAAACTGTTTTTT.

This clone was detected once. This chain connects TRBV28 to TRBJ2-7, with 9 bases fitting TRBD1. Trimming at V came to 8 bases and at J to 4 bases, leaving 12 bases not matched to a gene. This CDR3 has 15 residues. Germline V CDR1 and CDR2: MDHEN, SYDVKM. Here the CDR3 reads CASVPAGQGVYEQYV. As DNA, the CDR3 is TGTGCCAGCGTCCCGGCGGGACAGGGTGTTTACGAGCAGTACGTC.

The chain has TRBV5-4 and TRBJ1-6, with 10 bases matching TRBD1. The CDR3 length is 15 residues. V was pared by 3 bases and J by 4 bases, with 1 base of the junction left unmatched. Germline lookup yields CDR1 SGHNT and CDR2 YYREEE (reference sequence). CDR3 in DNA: TGTGCCAGCAGCTCGGACAGGGGGTATAATTCACCCCTCCACTTT. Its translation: CASSSDRGYNSPLHF.

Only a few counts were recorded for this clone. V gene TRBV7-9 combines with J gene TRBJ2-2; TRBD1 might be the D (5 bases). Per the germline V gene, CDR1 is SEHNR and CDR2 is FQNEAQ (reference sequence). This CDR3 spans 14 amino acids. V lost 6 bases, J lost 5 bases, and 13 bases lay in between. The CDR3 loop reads CASRSPQGTGELFF. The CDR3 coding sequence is TGTGCCAGCAGGTCCCCGCAGGGTACCGGGGAGCTGTTTTTT.

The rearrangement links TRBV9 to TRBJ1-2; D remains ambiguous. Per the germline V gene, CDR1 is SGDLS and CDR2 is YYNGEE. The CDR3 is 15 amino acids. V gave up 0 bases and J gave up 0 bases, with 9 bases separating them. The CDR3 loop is CASSVVERPNYGYTF. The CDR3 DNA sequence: TGTGCCAGCAGCGTAGTAGAGCGTCCTAACTATGGCTACACCTTC. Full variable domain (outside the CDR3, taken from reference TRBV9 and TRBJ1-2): DSGVTQTPKHLITATGQRVTLRCSPRSGDLSVYWYQQSLDQGLQFLIQYYNGEERAKGNILERFSAQQFPDLHSELNLSSLELGDSALYFCASSVVERPNYGYTFGSGTRLTVV.

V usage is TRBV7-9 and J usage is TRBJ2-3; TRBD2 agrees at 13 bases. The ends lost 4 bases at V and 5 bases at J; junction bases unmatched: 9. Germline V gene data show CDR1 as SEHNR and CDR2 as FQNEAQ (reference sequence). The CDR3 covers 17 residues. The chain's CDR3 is CASSSIGTSGVGDTQYF. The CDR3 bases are TGTGCCAGCAGCTCGATAGGGACTAGCGGGGTTGGAGATACGCAGTATTTT.

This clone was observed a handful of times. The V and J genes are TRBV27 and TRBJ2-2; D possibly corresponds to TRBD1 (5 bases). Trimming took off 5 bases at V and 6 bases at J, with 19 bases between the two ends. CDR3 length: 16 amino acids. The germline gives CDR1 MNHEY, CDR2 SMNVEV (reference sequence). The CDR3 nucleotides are TGTGCCAGCAGTCCCGACAGAACTGGCTGGGCCGGGGAGCTGTTTTTT. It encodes CASSPDRTGWAGELFF.

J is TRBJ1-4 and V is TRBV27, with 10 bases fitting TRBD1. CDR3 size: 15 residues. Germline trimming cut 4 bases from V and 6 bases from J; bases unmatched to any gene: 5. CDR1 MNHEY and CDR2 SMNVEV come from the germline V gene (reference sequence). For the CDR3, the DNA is TGTGCCAGCAGTTCTCCGGGACAGGGGCATGAAAAACTGTTTTTT. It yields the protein CASSSPGQGHEKLFF.

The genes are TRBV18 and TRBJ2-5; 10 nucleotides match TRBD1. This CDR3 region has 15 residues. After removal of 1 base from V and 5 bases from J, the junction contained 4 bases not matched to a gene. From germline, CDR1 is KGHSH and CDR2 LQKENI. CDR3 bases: TGTGCCAGCTCACCACGGACAGGGGGACAGGAGACCCAGTACTTC. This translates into CASSPRTGGQETQYF.

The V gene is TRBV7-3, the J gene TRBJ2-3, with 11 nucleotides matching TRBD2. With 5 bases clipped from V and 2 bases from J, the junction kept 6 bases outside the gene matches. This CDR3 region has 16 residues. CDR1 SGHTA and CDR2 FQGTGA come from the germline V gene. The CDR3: CASSPGLAGNTDTQYF. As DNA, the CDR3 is TGTGCCAGCAGCCCCGGACTAGCGGGCAACACAGATACGCAGTATTTT.

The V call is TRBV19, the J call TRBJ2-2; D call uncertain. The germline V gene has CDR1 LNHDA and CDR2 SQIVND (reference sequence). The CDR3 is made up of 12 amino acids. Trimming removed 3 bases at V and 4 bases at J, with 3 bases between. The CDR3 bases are TGTGCCAGTAGTATTATCACCGGGGAGCTGTTTTTT. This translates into CASSIITGELFF.

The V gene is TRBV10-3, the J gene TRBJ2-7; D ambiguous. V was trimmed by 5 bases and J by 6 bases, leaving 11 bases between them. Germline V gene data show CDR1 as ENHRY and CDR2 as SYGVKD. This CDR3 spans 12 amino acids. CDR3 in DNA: TGTGCCATCAGTAGGTATTCGGGCGAGCAGTACTTC. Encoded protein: CAISRYSGEQYF.

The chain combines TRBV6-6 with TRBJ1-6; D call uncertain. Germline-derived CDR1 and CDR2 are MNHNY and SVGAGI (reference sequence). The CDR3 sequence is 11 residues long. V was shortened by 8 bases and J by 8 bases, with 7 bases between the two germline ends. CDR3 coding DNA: TGTGCCAGCGGTCCGGATTCACCCCTCCACTTT. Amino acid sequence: CASGPDSPLHF.

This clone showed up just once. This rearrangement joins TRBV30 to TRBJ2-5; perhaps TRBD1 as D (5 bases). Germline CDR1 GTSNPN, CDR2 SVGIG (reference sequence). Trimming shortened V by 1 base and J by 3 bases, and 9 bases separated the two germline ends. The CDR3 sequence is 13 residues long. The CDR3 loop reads CAWSALQEETQYF. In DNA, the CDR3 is TGTGCCTGGAGTGCGTTACAGGAAGAGACCCAGTACTTC.